One and the same sample provided the 10 T cell receptor beta chains below, sequenced in a study of OX40 agonist ivuxolimab in advanced cancers. Clones were read by immunoSEQ multiplex PCR, and TCRdb kept only the in-frame ones, dropping some. This sample has about 69,000 clones, with roughly nine tenths found just once. This sample comprised CD4+ or CD8+ T cells sorted from blood, obtained in a trial of the OX40 agonist ivuxolimab. The receptors stem from an adult with an advanced solid tumor such as melanoma, head and neck, liver or kidney cancer.

V is TRBV12-5 and J is TRBJ1-1; 8 bases map to TRBD1. V was pared by 7 bases and J by 5 bases, with 9 bases of the junction left unmatched. Germline loops: CDR1 LGHNT, CDR2 FRNRAP. This CDR3 is built from 14 residues. The DNA of the CDR3 is TGTGCTAGTGCCGAACAGGGGGTGTATACTGAAGCTTTCTTT. Protein sequence: CASAEQGVYTEAFF.

The V and J genes are TRBV6-5 and TRBJ1-5; D is perhaps TRBD1 (6 bases). The V end lost 6 bases, the J end lost 6 bases, and 18 bases lay between the germline ends. The CDR3 is 15 amino acids. Germline V gene data show CDR1 as MNHEY and CDR2 as SVGAGI. Here the CDR3 DNA reads TGTGCCAGCAGAGGGGGACCCGCAAACAGTCAGCCCCAGCATTTT. Residues: CASRGGPANSQPQHF.

The chain couples TRBV6-5 to TRBJ1-2; no clear D. Trimming took off 0 bases at V and 4 bases at J, with 6 bases between the two ends. Germline loops: CDR1 MNHEY, CDR2 SVGAGI. This CDR3 contains 13 residues. The CDR3 sequence is CASSYSGSYGYTF. CDR3 bases: TGTGCCAGCAGTTACTCGGGATCCTATGGCTACACCTTC.

This clone was observed once. The V gene is TRBV7-9, the J gene TRBJ2-5; 9 bases map to TRBD2. V lost 5 bases and J lost 5; bases outside the gene matches: 9. CDR3 size: 15 residues. The V gene's germline CDR1 is SEHNR and CDR2 FQNEAQ (reference sequence). CDR3 loop: CASSAFGLAPETQYF. The CDR3 DNA is TGTGCCAGCAGCGCCTTCGGACTAGCGCCCGAGACCCAGTACTTC. Drawing the rest from reference TRBV7-9 and TRBJ2-5, the complete variable domain is DTGVSQNPRHKITKRGQNVTFRCDPISEHNRLYWYRQTLGQGPEFLTYFQNEAQLEKSRLLSDRFSAERPKGSFSTLEIQRTEQGDSAMYLCASSAFGLAPETQYFGPGTRLLVL.

The chain has TRBV7-3 and TRBJ1-2; 9 bases agree with TRBD1. The CDR3 totals 15 residues. CDR1 and CDR2 (germline): SGHTA, FQGTGA. Trimming took 0 bases from V and 6 from J; bases not matched to a gene: 5. CDR3 coding DNA: TGTGCCAGCAGCTTAACCTGGGACAGGGCTAATGGCTACACCTTC. It is translated as CASSLTWDRANGYTF.

A single count supports this clone. The rearrangement joins TRBV14 to TRBJ2-6; 7 bases line up with TRBD1. Losses at the gene ends were 0 bases for V and 7 bases for J; bases not matched to a gene: 24. The germline V gene has CDR1 SGHDN and CDR2 FVKESK. This CDR3 is built from 22 residues. CDR3 sequence: CASSQDGGSGQKASLRANVLTF. For the CDR3, the DNA is TGTGCCAGCAGCCAAGATGGGGGCTCGGGACAGAAGGCATCTCTGAGAGCCAACGTCCTGACTTTC.

The chain employs TRBV5-4 and TRBJ2-7; 8 bases map to TRBD2. The CDR3 consists of 17 residues. Germline V gives CDR1 SGHNT, CDR2 YYREEE (reference sequence). J gave up 0 bases and V 4 bases, and 12 bases lay outside the gene matches. The CDR3 here is CASSLAGRGRFSYEQYF. The CDR3 DNA sequence: TGTGCCAGCAGCCTGGCCGGCCGCGGGAGGTTCTCCTACGAGCAGTACTTC.

The chain combines TRBV11-2 with TRBJ2-5; D remains unclear. The germline V gene encodes CDR1 SGHAT and CDR2 FQNNGV. There are 12 residues in the CDR3. V shed 0 bases and J shed 2 bases, with 1 base lying between them. CDR3 protein: CASSLEQETQYF. CDR3 nucleotides: TGTGCCAGCAGCTTAGAGCAAGAGACCCAGTACTTC.

V usage is TRBV6-1 and J usage is TRBJ2-2, with TRBD2 matching 9 bases. Germline lookup yields CDR1 MNHNS and CDR2 SASEGT. This CDR3 region has 14 residues. V shed 10 bases, J shed 3 bases, and the junction held 6 bases outside the gene matches. CDR3 nucleotides: TGTGCCACTGCCGGGACTAGCCACACCGGGGAGCTGTTTTTT. Its protein product is CATAGTSHTGELFF.

This clone has a single count. The chain joins TRBV9 to TRBJ2-1, with 9 bases matching TRBD2. The germline CDR1 and CDR2 sequences are SGDLS and YYNGEE. V trimming: 0 bases; J trimming: 8 bases; junction bases outside the gene matches: 6. The CDR3 length is 15 residues. Here the CDR3 DNA reads TGTGCCAGCAGCGTAGCCAGCGGGAGGTCAGATGAGCAGTTCTTC. Its protein is CASSVASGRSDEQFF.